This TCR beta chain was documented in a study of OX40 agonist ivuxolimab in advanced cancers. Study context: Eligibility admitted prior anti-PD-1, anti-PD-L1 or anti-CTLA-4 therapy; 35% to 40% had some. Three individuals attained partial responses, comprising one hepatocellular carcinoma case and two cutaneous melanoma cases.

Losses at the gene ends were 1 base for V and 9 bases for J; bases not matched to a gene: 12. In germline, CDR1 is LNHDA, CDR2 SQIVND (reference sequence). CDR3 length: 17 amino acids. Using immunoSEQ multiplex PCR, the repertoire was profiled, and TCRdb retains in-frame clones only, with some absent. The table includes some 80,000 clones, around nine tenths detected once. Overall study findings and caveats: At 0.1 to 3.0 mg/kg, clonal expansion of CD4+ and CD8+ blood T cells had occurred by week 6. Among T cells, CD8+ cells averaged more expanded clones than CD4+ cells.

The sample holds one count of this clone. The antigen is not known. V usage is TRBV19 and J usage is TRBJ2-5, with 12 nucleotides matching TRBD2. This specimen consisted of CD4+ or CD8+ T cells sorted from blood, obtained in a trial of the OX40 agonist ivuxolimab. The TCR sequence derives from an adult with an advanced solid tumor such as melanoma, head and neck, liver or kidney cancer. In DNA, the CDR3 is TGTGCCAGTAGTATAGCCCTCCTAGCGGGGGGGCAGAGGGCCCAGTACTTC. It encodes CASSIALLAGGQRAQYF.